This T cell receptor beta chain emerged from a study of blood T cells in healthy people across ages (dated by TCRdb to the mid-2010s). Regarding the study in general: In model experiments, template switching captured about one uniquely barcoded TCR beta cDNA molecule for every two T cells. To track age-related changes in TCR beta repertoire diversity, the study relied on deep sequencing normalized with unique cDNA molecular identifiers. The donors were divided into four age groups: young (average around 17 years), middle-aged (about 39), aged (about 61) and long-lived (more than 75). Donors of different ages were randomly distributed across sequencing lanes to avoid experimental bias. Using the same blood draw, the study looked at two additional independent replicas of 1 million unique cDNA reads for two donors, one aged 18 to 30 and the other aged 80 or older.

Findings and caveats that apply to the study as a whole: Donor CMV infection status was unknown, potentially confounding age-related changes in expanded clonotypes. As age increased, observed TCR beta diversity per million T cells dropped in a roughly linear way, and a significant reduction was already evident by age about 36. Because profiling used bulk unsorted PBMCs, naive and antigen-experienced compartments could not be compared conclusively. Total diversity estimates from one million sequenced T cells were considered lower bounds and underestimates. Compared with the aged group, more naive CD4+ T cells, fewer expanded clones and increased TCR diversity were shown by the long-lived group, suggesting age selection. The percentage of naive T cells measured by flow cytometry correlated strongly with observed TCR beta diversity.

The junction shows trimming of 0 bases on V and 5 bases on J, and the gene matches do not reach 3 bases of it. Its CDR3 holds 14 amino acids, cysteine through phenylalanine. Only CDR3 DNA remains: 42 bases, in frame from the first base. CDR1 SGHNT and CDR2 YYREEE are derived from the germline V gene (reference sequence). The roughly 39 donors, aged about 6 to 100 years, were systemically healthy Caucasian individuals from Russia. About 10 milliliters of peripheral blood were collected from each donor into EDTA-treated Vacutainer tubes. Ficoll-Paque density-gradient centrifugation was used to isolate PBMCs, with at least 6.5 million per sample. Trizol reagent was used to extract total RNA from PBMCs, with at least 5.5 micrograms per sample. The percentages of naive CD45RAhigh/CD27high T cells were determined by flow cytometry on a PBMC aliquot from every donor. The method behind the library was 5' RACE. Sequencing used an Illumina HiSeq 2500. A second PCR of 7 to 11 cycles was performed with a sample-barcoded 5' primer and a J-beta primer mix. A template-switch 5' adaptor carrying 12 random nucleotides introduced a unique molecular identifier onto each TCR beta cDNA molecule. Each sample yielded at least 2.5 million CDR3-containing paired-end reads. First-strand cDNA synthesis was performed from all RNA using the Mint cDNA synthesis kit, with priming by a TRBC-specific oligonucleotide. After uracil-DNA glycosylase treatment, a first 18-cycle PCR used universal primers M1SS and BC2_uni_R on all cDNA. On the study's bioinformatics: For normalization, 1 million high-quality reads were randomly selected from each sample, with every read carrying a distinct molecular identifier. Instead of being binned into consensus sequences, reads that shared molecular identifiers were thrown out. CDR3 identification, clonotype clustering and error correction used MiTCR with a Q25 quality threshold and the strictest error-elimination algorithm. Lower-bound total TCR beta diversity was estimated with a nonparametric unseen species model using Euler transformation. The public sequencing data were trimmed at Q25 with fastp and processed into clonotypes with MiXCR by TCRdb, which kept only in-frame beta chains. Each record represents a unique CDR3 protein, reported with the most common genes and DNA among its rows. The authors' filters were not applied to this entry. The sample records some 320,000 distinct CDR3 sequences, 25% to 30% of which are singletons. The top ten hold 29% of the sample.

Remarks on this clonotype: Its recognized antigen is unknown. No base qualities exist here, and no much larger clone lies one base off it.

Sequenced: blood. This TCR derives from an older woman in good health. This receptor chain uses TRBV5-4 and TRBJ2-7, and 9 bases in between align with TRBD1. The DNA sequence is TGTGCCAGCAGCTTGGGAGGGACAGGGCACGAGCAGTACTTC. This is translated as CASSLGGTGHEQYF.